This T cell receptor (beta chain) is drawn from a study of T cell repertoires in cytomegalovirus infection. General observations from the study: CMV carriers with the relevant HLA were identified by cumulative public TCR beta family frequency.

With 5 bases clipped from V and 7 bases from J, the junction kept 11 bases outside the gene matches. The CDR3 spans 17 residues. CDR1 and CDR2 (germline): LNHDA, SQIVND (reference sequence). MiXCR, applied by TCRdb to the reads, yields one record per CDR3 protein. The table includes roughly 230,000 distinct CDR3 sequences, 15% to 20% detected once. Concerning this clonotype itself: The target antigen is unknown.

The receptor was derived from a human donor in good health (CMV status not recorded). Some clones in this sample may be carry-over from other donors' samples. The chain employs TRBV19 and TRBJ2-1, with 13 positions matching TRBD2. The sample consisted of CD8+ T cells from PBMCs. The CDR3 is CASSFRLAGGPGNEQFF. The DNA for the CDR3 is TGTGCCAGTAGTTTCCGACTAGCGGGGGGCCCGGGGAATGAGCAGTTCTTC.